Below, 26 T cell receptor beta chains from the same sample are listed, as sequenced in a study of molecular identifiers for immune sequencing clone quantification. TCRdb called the PCR reads again in MiXCR, with one record for every CDR3 protein. In the table there are more than 450,000 distinct CDR3 sequences, about a fifth of which are singletons. Sequencing was carried out using naive CD8+ T cells from blood, with Jurkat cell RNA spiked in. The subset is: FACS-sorted CD8+CD4-CCR7+CD45RA+ naive T cells. The receptors come from a human donor in good health. Some libraries in this study had Jurkat cell RNA spiked in.

J is TRBJ1-1 and V is TRBV13; D is possibly TRBD1 (5 bases). The CDR3 covers 18 residues. Germline CDR1 and CDR2: PRHDT and FYEKMQ (reference sequence). With 0 bases removed from V and 1 base from J, the gap between germline ends came to 18 bases. In DNA form, the CDR3 reads TGTGCCAGCAGCTTAGGCCGTGAGGGGCTAACGTGGAACACTGAAGCTTTCTTT. This encodes CASSLGREGLTWNTEAFF.

This clonotype came up a few times. The V call is TRBV20-1, the J call TRBJ1-5; TRBD1 matches at 7 bases. The CDR3 is made up of 18 amino acids. Germline V CDR1 and CDR2: DFQATT, SNEGSKA (reference sequence). With V trimmed by 2 bases and J by 2 bases, 15 bases remained unmatched. This chain's CDR3 is CSARPDRVWIAGNQPQHF. Written as DNA, the CDR3 is TGCAGTGCTAGACCAGACAGGGTTTGGATAGCTGGCAATCAGCCCCAGCATTTT.

This clonotype has just one count. Since the CDR3 does not end with the conserved phenylalanine or tryptophan, this likely comes from a read error. The V call is TRBV4-1, the J call TRBJ1-3; 8 nucleotides align to TRBD1. The length of the CDR3 is 16 residues. Germline assignment: CDR1 MGHRA and CDR2 YSYEKL. V was pared by 5 bases and J by 4 bases, with 10 bases of the junction left unmatched. In nucleotides, the CDR3 is TGCGCCAGCAGCTACTCAACCGGGACAGGAGGAAACACCATATATCTT. This sequence encodes CASSYSTGTGGNTIYL.

This clonotype has a count of ten or more. CDR3 bases: TGTGCCACCAGTGTTCAGGGGGCGAACAATGAGCAGTTCTTC. Translation gives CATSVQGANNEQFF. J is TRBJ2-1 and V is TRBV24-1, with 8 bases matching TRBD1. In germline, CDR1 is KGHDR, CDR2 SFDVKD. CDR3 length: 14 amino acids. V gave up 5 bases and J gave up 5 bases; unmatched junction bases: 4.

Regarding this clonotype: A read error may explain this, as a much larger clone is one base away. The J gene is TRBJ1-3, the V gene TRBV4-3; possible D gene TRBD1, 6 bases. The germline gives CDR1 LGHNA, CDR2 YSLEER. This CDR3 is 15 amino acids long. The DNA for the CDR3 is TGCGCCAGCAGCCAAGGGACAGCCTCTGGAAACACCGTATATTTT. This encodes CASSQGTASGNTVYF.

The table lists this clonotype with a few counts. V gene TRBV27 combines with J gene TRBJ2-1; tentative D call: TRBD1 (6 bases). Germline V gene data show CDR1 as MNHEY and CDR2 as SMNVEV (reference sequence). The CDR3 has 17 amino acids. V lost 7 bases, J lost 7 bases, and 26 bases lay in between. The CDR3, as DNA: TGTGCCAGCACCTTACTTCAAACAGGGTCGGTTCTAAATGAGCAGTTCTTC. This sequence encodes CASTLLQTGSVLNEQFF.

This chain's CDR3 is CASSQERTSYNSEQFF. CDR3 coding DNA: TGCGCCAGCAGCCAAGAAAGGACTAGCTACAATAGTGAGCAGTTCTTC. The rearrangement links TRBV4-1 to TRBJ2-1; 8 bases are shared with TRBD2. Germline V CDR1 and CDR2: MGHRA, YSYEKL. The CDR3 runs 16 residues. Trimming removed 0 bases from V and 9 bases from J; junction bases left unmatched: 10.

This clonotype was counted a few times. This chain uses TRBV9 with TRBJ2-1; the D gene could be TRBD1 or TRBD2 (5 bases each). CDR1 and CDR2 (germline): SGDLS, YYNGEE. V was shortened by 4 bases and J by 3 bases, with 14 bases between the two germline ends. The CDR3 extends over 15 amino acids. CDR3 sequence: CASSPQGVGYNEQFF. The CDR3 nucleotides are TGTGCCAGCAGCCCTCAGGGAGTAGGCTACAATGAGCAGTTCTTC.

This clonotype occurred many times. CDR3 in amino acids: CSVERGENTEAFF. CDR3 DNA sequence: TGCAGCGTTGAGCGTGGGGAAAACACTGAAGCTTTCTTT. The chain employs TRBV29-1 and TRBJ1-1, with D uncertain. This CDR3 has 13 amino acids. The germline gives CDR1 SQVTM, CDR2 ANQGSEA. V lost 3 bases and J 2 bases, leaving 10 bases between the germline ends.

This clonotype was seen ten or more times. Germline is not matched at one junction end, which may reflect a read error. The chain is built from TRBV2 and TRBJ1-3; 8 bases match TRBD1. The germline V gene encodes CDR1 SNHLY and CDR2 FYNNEI. There are 15 residues in the CDR3. The CDR3 sequence: CASSEGRGLGDTIYF. The CDR3 bases are TGTGCCAGCAGTGAAGGCAGGGGGCTTGGAGACACCATATATTTT.

This clonotype occurred many times. The V and J genes are TRBV29-1 and TRBJ2-3; TRBD2 aligns across 9 bases. V lost 4 bases, J lost 5 bases, and 7 bases stayed unmatched. This CDR3 region has 14 residues. Germline assignment: CDR1 SQVTM and CDR2 ANQGSEA. CDR3 DNA sequence: TGCAGCGTTGGGGGACTAGCAAGGGGAGATACGCAGTATTTT. Residues: CSVGGLARGDTQYF.

The chain recombines TRBV6-5 with TRBJ2-3; D may be TRBD2 (5 bases). CDR3 length: 13 amino acids. The V gene lost 4 bases and the J gene lost 8 bases, with 13 bases spanning the gap. CDR1 and CDR2 (germline): MNHEY, SVGAGI. CDR3 in DNA: TGTGCCAGCAGTTCCTCACTAGTATCTACGCAGTATTTT. Residues: CASSSSLVSTQYF.

This clonotype has only a few counts. The chain links TRBV9 to TRBJ2-5; possible D gene TRBD2, 6 bases. Germline V lookup: CDR1 SGDLS, CDR2 YYNGEE. The CDR3 length is 14 residues. The V gene lost 4 bases and the J gene lost 4 bases, with 14 bases spanning the gap. The CDR3 nucleotides are TGTGCCAGCAGCCCCTTTAGCGGCGGAGAGACCCAGTACTTC. It yields the protein CASSPFSGGETQYF. Full variable domain (remainder filled in from reference TRBV9 and TRBJ2-5): DSGVTQTPKHLITATGQRVTLRCSPRSGDLSVYWYQQSLDQGLQFLIQYYNGEERAKGNILERFSAQQFPDLHSELNLSSLELGDSALYFCASSPFSGGETQYFGPGTRLLVL.

This clonotype was recorded a few times. This rearrangement joins TRBV2 to TRBJ2-7; the D gene is possibly TRBD1 (6 bases). Deletions cut 7 bases from V and 3 bases from J, with 13 bases between. Germline CDR1 and CDR2: SNHLY and FYNNEI. This CDR3 region has 13 residues. Written as DNA, the CDR3 is TGTGCCAGCATTCCCAGGGGCCTCTACGAGCAGTACTTC. This sequence encodes CASIPRGLYEQYF.

The chain links TRBV18 to TRBJ1-5; 10 bases are a match to TRBD1. The V and J ends lost 0 bases and 6 bases, in that order; junction bases with no gene match: 5. The CDR3 runs to 16 residues. Germline-derived CDR1 and CDR2 are KGHSH and LQKENI. The CDR3 loop reads CASSPPLTGGVQPQHF. For the CDR3, the DNA is TGTGCCAGCTCACCACCGTTGACAGGGGGCGTTCAGCCCCAGCATTTT. Full variable domain (missing parts from reference TRBV18 and TRBJ1-5): NAGVMQNPRHLVRRRGQEARLRCSPMKGHSHVYWYRQLPEEGLKFMVYLQKENIIDESGMPKERFSAEFPKEGPSILRIQQVVRGDSAAYFCASSPPLTGGVQPQHFGDGTRLSIL.

As to this clonotype: Since a much larger clone is just one base distant, this may be a read error. The genes are TRBV5-5 and TRBJ1-2, with D perhaps TRBD1 (6 bases). The CDR3 runs 18 residues. CDR1 SGHKS and CDR2 YYEKEE come from the germline V gene (reference sequence). The CDR3 loop reads CASGLGVYRDLVNYGYTF. The CDR3 DNA is TGTGCCAGCGGCTTGGGAGTGTACAGGGACTTAGTTAACTATGGCTACACCTTC.

This clonotype has a count of ten or more. V is TRBV4-2 and J is TRBJ2-7, with TRBD2 matching over 10 bases. The CDR3 spans 14 residues. Germline lookup yields CDR1 LGHNA and CDR2 YNFKEQ. J lost 6 bases, V lost 4 bases, and 6 bases had no gene match. CDR3 region: CASSPGLAVSEQYF. CDR3 in DNA: TGTGCCAGCAGCCCCGGACTAGCGGTTTCCGAGCAGTACTTC.

This clonotype was seen at least ten times. V is TRBV9 and J is TRBJ2-7; 7 bases match TRBD1. CDR3 length: 14 amino acids. Trimming at V came to 3 bases and at J to 3 bases, leaving 6 bases not matched to a gene. CDR1 and CDR2 (germline): SGDLS, YYNGEE. For the CDR3, the DNA is TGTGCCAGCAGCGAAAGCTGGGACAGCTACGAGCAGTACTTC. As protein: CASSESWDSYEQYF. Supplemented by reference TRBV9 and TRBJ2-7, the full variable domain reads DSGVTQTPKHLITATGQRVTLRCSPRSGDLSVYWYQQSLDQGLQFLIQYYNGEERAKGNILERFSAQQFPDLHSELNLSSLELGDSALYFCASSESWDSYEQYFGPGTRLTVT.

This clonotype appeared many times. This sequence joins TRBV7-2 and TRBJ2-3; D is perhaps TRBD1 (5 bases). The CDR3 contains 16 residues. Trimming removed 1 base from V and 0 bases from J, with 11 bases in between. Germline-derived CDR1 and CDR2 are SGHTA and FQGNSA. The CDR3: CASSLVVSGSTDTQYF. The CDR3 region has the DNA TGTGCCAGCAGCTTAGTGGTATCAGGGAGCACAGATACGCAGTATTTT. The variable domain in full, completed from reference TRBV7-2 and TRBJ2-3, reads GAGVSQSPSNKVTEKGKDVELRCDPISGHTALYWYRQSLGQGLEFLIYFQGNSAPDKSGLPSDRFSAERTGGSVSTLTIQRTQQEDSAVYLCASSLVVSGSTDTQYFGPGTRLTVL.

This clonotype was counted at least ten times. This rearrangement joins TRBV6-2 or TRBV6-3 to TRBJ1-5; no clear D gene. CDR3 length: 15 amino acids. V shed 6 bases and J shed 4 bases, with 16 bases lying between them. CDR1 is MNHEY, CDR2 SVGEGT, per germline. The CDR3 region is CASSPPDVGNQPQHF. As DNA, the CDR3 is TGTGCCAGCAGCCCCCCCGATGTGGGAAATCAGCCCCAGCATTTT.

Ten or more counts support this clonotype. The V and J genes are TRBV20-1 and TRBJ2-7; TRBD1 matches at 7 bases. Germline CDR1 reads DFQATT; CDR2 reads SNEGSKA (reference sequence). Unmatched junction bases numbered 10, after V lost 1 base and J lost 4 bases. The CDR3 covers 15 residues. CDR3 amino acids: CSARGTPGTAYEQYF. In DNA form, the CDR3 reads TGCAGTGCTAGAGGGACCCCAGGGACAGCGTACGAGCAGTACTTC.

This clonotype has more than one count but fewer than ten. The V gene is TRBV4-3, the J gene TRBJ2-7, with D possibly being TRBD1 (6 bases). The CDR3 has 15 residues. Trimming shortened V by 0 bases and J by 6 bases, and 15 bases separated the two germline ends. Per the germline V gene, CDR1 is LGHNA and CDR2 is YSLEER. CDR3 nucleotides: TGCGCCAGCAGCCAAGATCAATCCAGGGGCTCCGAGCAGTACTTC. Protein: CASSQDQSRGSEQYF.

This clonotype was seen repeatedly, ten times or more. The chain combines TRBV2 with TRBJ2-7; a possible D gene is TRBD1 (5 bases). The germline V and J ends were trimmed by 11 bases and 0 bases, with 8 bases remaining between them. CDR1 and CDR2 (germline): SNHLY, FYNNEI. This CDR3 comprises 11 residues. The CDR3 is CAGADSYEQYF. The CDR3 DNA sequence: TGTGCCGGGGCAGACTCCTACGAGCAGTACTTC.

This clonotype occurred a few times. The rearrangement joins TRBV7-9 to TRBJ2-5; 12 bases are a match to TRBD1. Trimming removed 8 bases from V and 5 bases from J; junction bases left unmatched: 6. Looked up from germline, CDR1 is SEHNR and CDR2 is FQNEAQ (reference sequence). The CDR3 extends over 14 amino acids. DNA for the CDR3: TGTGCCAGCGCCGGGACAGGGGGCCAGGAGACCCAGTACTTC. Protein sequence: CASAGTGGQETQYF.

The J gene is TRBJ2-1, the V gene TRBV30; TRBD2 matches at 12 bases. V lost 4 bases to trimming and J lost 9 bases; unmatched junction nucleotides: 7. This CDR3 is built from 14 residues. Germline V lookup: CDR1 GTSNPN, CDR2 SVGIG (reference sequence). This chain's CDR3 is CAWNLAGGEFEQFF. The CDR3 DNA is TGTGCCTGGAATCTAGCGGGGGGGGAATTTGAGCAGTTCTTC. The entire variable domain, with the rest obtained from reference TRBV30 and TRBJ2-1, is as follows: SQTIHQWPATLVQPVGSPLSLECTVEGTSNPNLYWYRQAAGRGLQLLFYSVGIGQISSEVPQNLSASRPQDRQFILSSKKLLLSDSGFYLCAWNLAGGEFEQFFGPGTRLTVL.

This clonotype was seen at least ten times. This chain uses TRBV28 with TRBJ1-1; D remains unclear. The V end lost 7 bases, the J end lost 6 bases, and 15 bases lay between the germline ends. The length of the CDR3 is 13 residues. CDR1 is MDHEN, CDR2 SYDVKM, per germline. The CDR3 DNA reads as TGTGCCAGCACTCATATGCGGGGAGCTGAAGCTTTCTTT. Its protein product is CASTHMRGAEAFF.